The 18 T cell receptor beta chains below were found in one sample sequenced in a study of beta chain features in type 1 diabetes. General study results and limits: TCRB CDR3s from Type 1 diabetes patients were moderately but significantly shorter in all four CD4+ subsets.

Expressed TCRB transcripts were sequenced because the entire RNA isolate underwent reverse transcription. Only in-frame clones appear in the TCRdb table, and some are missing; sequencing was by immunoSEQ multiplex PCR. This repertoire shows 200,000 to 300,000 clones, 20% found once; its top ten account for more than 0.025%. The antigens for these receptors are not known. Specimen: naive CD4+ T cells from blood. The origin of the receptors is a woman aged 40 to 50 with type 1 diabetes.

J is TRBJ2-3 and V is TRBV7-3; the match to TRBD2 covers 7 bases. The CDR3 has 15 residues. Germline lookup yields CDR1 SGHTA and CDR2 FQGTGA. The V gene end was trimmed by 3 bases and the J gene end by 3 bases; junction bases not matched to a gene: 6. The CDR3 region is CASSFSAAGTDTQYF. The CDR3 DNA reads as TGTGCCAGCAGCTTTAGCGCAGCGGGAACAGATACGCAGTATTTT.

CDR3 sequence: CAWSRDSSYEQYF. CDR3 bases: TGTGCCTGGAGTAGGGACAGTTCCTACGAGCAGTACTTC. V usage is TRBV30 and J usage is TRBJ2-7, with 7 bases identical to TRBD1. With 2 bases clipped from V and 1 base from J, the junction kept 2 bases outside the gene matches. Germline lookup yields CDR1 GTSNPN and CDR2 SVGIG (reference sequence). The CDR3 runs to 13 residues.

This clone was counted only a few times. This chain connects TRBV7-9 to TRBJ1-2, with D possibly matching TRBD1 (5 bases). V dropped 5 bases and J dropped 7 bases, with 23 bases sitting between them. CDR1 is SEHNR, CDR2 FQNEAQ, per germline (reference sequence). The CDR3 is 16 residues long. The CDR3 region is CASSPPPGIHIRGYTF. The CDR3 DNA reads TGTGCCAGCAGCCCTCCGCCAGGGATACATATACGTGGCTACACCTTC.

The chain links TRBV5-4 to TRBJ1-1, with D possibly TRBD1 on 6 matching bases. This CDR3 region has 13 residues. Per the germline V gene, CDR1 is SGHNT and CDR2 is YYREEE (reference sequence). V was clipped by 3 bases and J by 2 bases, with 8 bases between them. As DNA, the CDR3 is TGTGCCAGCAGCTCGGGACAAAACACTGAAGCTTTCTTT. This sequence encodes CASSSGQNTEAFF.

This chain links TRBV7-2 with TRBJ2-7; 10 bases map to TRBD2. With V trimmed by 0 bases and J by 7 bases, 9 bases remained unmatched. The germline V gene has CDR1 SGHTA and CDR2 FQGNSA. The CDR3 totals 16 residues. The CDR3 DNA reads as TGTGCCAGCAGCTTAGCGTCCCTAGCGGGAGTAGAGGAGCAGTACTTC. Protein: CASSLASLAGVEEQYF.

The gene calls are TRBV7-2 and TRBJ2-5, with a possible D match to TRBD2 (6 bases). Germline V lookup: CDR1 SGHTA, CDR2 FQGNSA. The CDR3 consists of 12 residues. V was pared by 6 bases and J by 5 bases, with 10 bases between. CDR3 DNA sequence: TGTGCCAGCAGGGAGGGGTGGGAGACCCAGTACTTC. This gives the protein CASREGWETQYF.

V is TRBV9 and J is TRBJ2-3, with 10 bases matching TRBD2. Germline V gene lookup returns CDR1 SGDLS and CDR2 YYNGEE. Unmatched junction bases numbered 7, after V lost 0 bases and J lost 0 bases. The CDR3 is 18 amino acids. The CDR3 region is CASSVAAGGSLSTDTQYF. The CDR3 DNA reads TGTGCCAGCAGCGTAGCAGCGGGAGGGTCCCTTAGCACAGATACGCAGTATTTT.

This clone was detected only a few times. Other DNA sequences in the sample encode the same CDR3. The chain carries TRBV9 and TRBJ2-3; no reliable D call. The V and J ends lost 3 bases and 3 bases respectively, with 5 bases between them. CDR3 length equals 12 residues. Germline V gives CDR1 SGDLS, CDR2 YYNGEE. This CDR3 is CASSAPTDTQYF. The DNA for the CDR3 is TGTGCCAGCAGCGCCCCTACAGATACGCAGTATTTT.

V gene TRBV7-2 combines with J gene TRBJ1-2; TRBD1 matches at 7 bases. The CDR3 runs 14 residues. Losses at the gene ends were 6 bases for V and 2 bases for J; bases not matched to a gene: 6. Germline V gene data show CDR1 as SGHTA and CDR2 as FQGNSA. CDR3 amino acids: CASRSQTGNYGYTF. CDR3 DNA: TGTGCCAGCAGATCCCAGACAGGGAACTATGGCTACACCTTC.

On this clone itself: The same CDR3 arises from other DNA sequences in this sample as well. The V call is TRBV9, the J call TRBJ1-1; no clear D gene. CDR1 is SGDLS and CDR2 is YYNGEE in the germline V gene. Trimming cost V 3 bases and J 1 base, with 7 bases left between them. This CDR3 is built from 13 residues. The CDR3 DNA reads TGTGCCAGCAGCGCCACGGGGAACACTGAAGCTTTCTTT. Its translation: CASSATGNTEAFF.

This clone was observed a few times. The chain is built from TRBV4-3 and TRBJ2-1, with 14 bases matching TRBD2. The V gene end was trimmed by 0 bases and the J gene end by 7 bases; junction bases not matched to a gene: 5. The germline gives CDR1 LGHNA, CDR2 YSLEER. The CDR3 has 17 amino acids. The CDR3 nucleotides are TGCGCCAGCAGCCAAGATGAGGGGACTAGCGGGAGAAATGAGCAGTTCTTC. The encoded protein is CASSQDEGTSGRNEQFF.

The chain employs TRBV7-8 and TRBJ2-3; 13 bases map to TRBD2. Germline V gene lookup returns CDR1 SGHVS and CDR2 FQNEAQ. The CDR3 is 18 residues long. J was trimmed by 5 bases and V by 3 bases; bases with no gene match: 11. This CDR3 is CASSLQYRTSGRGDTQYF. The CDR3 DNA is TGTGCCAGCAGCTTGCAGTACCGGACTAGCGGGAGAGGAGATACGCAGTATTTT.

V gene TRBV4-3 combines with J gene TRBJ2-7; D is possibly TRBD2 (5 bases). Trimming pared 1 base from V and 6 bases from J, leaving 13 bases between. Per the germline V gene, CDR1 is LGHNA and CDR2 is YSLEER. The CDR3 runs 14 residues. The CDR3 coding sequence is TGCGCCAGCAGCCAAGTAGGACTCGACGTCGAGCAGTACTTC. Its protein product is CASSQVGLDVEQYF.

This clone was found a few times. The rearrangement joins TRBV5-1 to TRBJ2-1; 7 bases map to TRBD1. This CDR3 is built from 15 residues. J was trimmed by 3 bases and V by 5 bases; bases with no gene match: 8. Looked up from germline, CDR1 is SGHRS and CDR2 is YFSETQ. The CDR3 nucleotides read TGCGCCAGCAGTGCGGCAGGGGGTATCTACAATGAGCAGTTCTTC. Its protein is CASSAAGGIYNEQFF. Full variable domain (remainder filled in from reference TRBV5-1 and TRBJ2-1): KAGVTQTPRYLIKTRGQQVTLSCSPISGHRSVSWYQQTPGQGLQFLFEYFSETQRNKGNFPGRFSGRQFSNSRSEMNVSTLELGDSALYLCASSAAGGIYNEQFFGPGTRLTVL.

The V gene is TRBV5-1, the J gene TRBJ2-1; 7 positions match TRBD1. Germline trimming cut 4 bases from V and 8 bases from J; bases unmatched to any gene: 3. There are 12 residues in the CDR3. Germline CDR1 and CDR2: SGHRS and YFSETQ. The CDR3 reads CASSPTGDEQFF. The CDR3 DNA is TGCGCCAGCAGCCCCACAGGGGATGAGCAGTTCTTC.

V usage is TRBV15 and J usage is TRBJ2-3, with D possibly matching TRBD2 (5 bases). CDR1 is LNHNV, CDR2 YYDKDF, per germline (reference sequence). Between the trimmed V and J ends, which lost 1 base and 3 bases, there was a span of 8 bases. This CDR3 region has 14 residues. The CDR3 coding sequence is TGTGCCACCAGCAGAGCCTCGGGGACAGATACGCAGTATTTT. It codes for CATSRASGTDTQYF.

This clone was seen a few times. This rearrangement joins TRBV5-6 to TRBJ1-5, with TRBD1 identical over 9 bases. Trimming cost V 4 bases and J 6 bases; bases outside gene matches: 8. The CDR3 has 15 residues. In germline, CDR1 is SGHDT, CDR2 YYEEEE. CDR3 nucleotides: TGTGCCAGCAGCAGCCAAACAGGGGGCGTTCAGCCCCAGCATTTT. Amino acids: CASSSQTGGVQPQHF.

The V and J genes are TRBV9 and TRBJ2-1; tentative D call: TRBD1 (5 bases). V lost 1 base, J lost 3 bases, and 11 bases lay in between. Germline values: CDR1 SGDLS, CDR2 YYNGEE. The CDR3 has 15 amino acids. In nucleotides, the CDR3 is TGTGCCAGCAGCGTAAGGCCGGACAACTACAATGAGCAGTTCTTC. Its protein product is CASSVRPDNYNEQFF.